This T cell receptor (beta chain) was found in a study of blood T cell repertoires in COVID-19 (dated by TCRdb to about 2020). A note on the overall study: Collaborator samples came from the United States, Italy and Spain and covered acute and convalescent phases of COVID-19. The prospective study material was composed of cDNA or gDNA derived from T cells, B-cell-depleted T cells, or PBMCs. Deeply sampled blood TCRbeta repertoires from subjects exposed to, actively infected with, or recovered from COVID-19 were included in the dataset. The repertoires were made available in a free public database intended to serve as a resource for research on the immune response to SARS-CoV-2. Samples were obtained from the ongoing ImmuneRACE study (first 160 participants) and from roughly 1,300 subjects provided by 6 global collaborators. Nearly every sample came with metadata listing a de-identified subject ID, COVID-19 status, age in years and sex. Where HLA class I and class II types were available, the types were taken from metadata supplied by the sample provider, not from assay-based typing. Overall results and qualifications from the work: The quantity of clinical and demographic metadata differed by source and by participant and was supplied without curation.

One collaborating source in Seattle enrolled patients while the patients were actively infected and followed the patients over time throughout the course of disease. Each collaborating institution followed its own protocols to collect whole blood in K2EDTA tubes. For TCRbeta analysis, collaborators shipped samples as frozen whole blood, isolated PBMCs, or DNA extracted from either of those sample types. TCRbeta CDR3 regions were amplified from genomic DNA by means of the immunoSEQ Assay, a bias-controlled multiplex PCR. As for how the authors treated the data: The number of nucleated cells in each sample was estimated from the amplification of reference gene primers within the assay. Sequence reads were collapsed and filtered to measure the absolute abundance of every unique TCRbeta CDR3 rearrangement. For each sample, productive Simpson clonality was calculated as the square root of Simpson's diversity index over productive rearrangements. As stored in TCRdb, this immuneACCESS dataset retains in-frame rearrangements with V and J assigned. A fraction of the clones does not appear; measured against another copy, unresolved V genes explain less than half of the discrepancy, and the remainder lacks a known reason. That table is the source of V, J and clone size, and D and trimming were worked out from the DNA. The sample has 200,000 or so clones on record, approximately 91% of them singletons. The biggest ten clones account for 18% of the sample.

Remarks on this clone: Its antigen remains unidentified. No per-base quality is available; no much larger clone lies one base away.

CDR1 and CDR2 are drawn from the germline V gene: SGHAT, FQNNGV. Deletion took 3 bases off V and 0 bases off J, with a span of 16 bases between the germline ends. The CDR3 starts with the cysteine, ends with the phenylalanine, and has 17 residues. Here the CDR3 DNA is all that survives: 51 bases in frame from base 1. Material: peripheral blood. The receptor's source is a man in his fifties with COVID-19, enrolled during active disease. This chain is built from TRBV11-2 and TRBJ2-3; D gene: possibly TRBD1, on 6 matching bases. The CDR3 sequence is CASSLGTRTDSTDTQYF. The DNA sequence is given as TGTGCCAGCAGCTTGGGGACGAGGACAGACAGCACAGATACGCAGTATTTT.